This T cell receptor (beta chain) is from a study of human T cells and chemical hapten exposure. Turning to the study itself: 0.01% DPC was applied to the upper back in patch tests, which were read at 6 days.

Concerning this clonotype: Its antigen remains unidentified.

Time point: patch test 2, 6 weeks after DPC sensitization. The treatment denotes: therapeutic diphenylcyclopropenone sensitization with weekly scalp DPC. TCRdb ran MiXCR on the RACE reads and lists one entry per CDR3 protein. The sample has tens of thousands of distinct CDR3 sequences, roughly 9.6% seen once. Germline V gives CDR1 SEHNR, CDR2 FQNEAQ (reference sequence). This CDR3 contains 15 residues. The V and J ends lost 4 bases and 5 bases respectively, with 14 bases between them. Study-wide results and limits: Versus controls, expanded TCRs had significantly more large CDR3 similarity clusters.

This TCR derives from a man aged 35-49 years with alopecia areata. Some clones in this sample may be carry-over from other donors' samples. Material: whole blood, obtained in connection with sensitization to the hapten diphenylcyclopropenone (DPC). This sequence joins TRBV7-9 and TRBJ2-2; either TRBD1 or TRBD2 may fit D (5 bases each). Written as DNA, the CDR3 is TGTGCCAGCAGCTCCGGGACGCTTTCGACCGGGGAGCTGTTTTTT. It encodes CASSSGTLSTGELFF.